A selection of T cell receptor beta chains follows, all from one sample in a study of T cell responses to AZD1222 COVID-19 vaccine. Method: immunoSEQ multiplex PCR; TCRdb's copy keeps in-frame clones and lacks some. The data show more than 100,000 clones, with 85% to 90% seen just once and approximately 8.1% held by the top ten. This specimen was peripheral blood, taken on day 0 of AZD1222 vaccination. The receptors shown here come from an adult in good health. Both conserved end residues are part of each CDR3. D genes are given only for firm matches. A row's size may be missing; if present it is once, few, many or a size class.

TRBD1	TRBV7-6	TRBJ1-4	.	CASSPIPGGATNEKLFF	TGTGCCAGCAGCCCCATCCCAGGGGGGGCAACTAATGAAAAACTGTTTTTT
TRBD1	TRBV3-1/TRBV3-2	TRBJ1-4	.	CASSPGGAGEKLFF	TGTGCCAGCAGCCCAGGGGGGGCAGGCGAAAAACTGTTTTTT
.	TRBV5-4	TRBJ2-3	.	CASSLDLRRDTQYF	TGTGCCAGCAGCTTGGATCTCCGGCGGGATACGCAGTATTTT
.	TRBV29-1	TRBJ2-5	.	CSVAVSEETQYF	TGCAGCGTTGCCGTTAGCGAAGAGACCCAGTACTTC
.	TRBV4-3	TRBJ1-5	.	CASSQEWEQWNQPQHF	TGCGCCAGCAGCCAAGAATGGGAGCAATGGAATCAGCCCCAGCATTTT
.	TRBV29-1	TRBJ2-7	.	CSVVLNAVGSYEQYF	TGCAGCGTCGTCCTGAACGCAGTAGGCTCCTACGAGCAGTACTTC
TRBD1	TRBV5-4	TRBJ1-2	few	CASSLGQGLDPRYGYTF	TGTGCCAGCAGCTTGGGACAGGGGCTGGATCCACGCTATGGCTACACCTTC
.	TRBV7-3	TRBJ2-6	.	CASSFLSRANVLTF	TGTGCCAGCAGCTTCTTATCTAGGGCCAACGTCCTGACTTTC
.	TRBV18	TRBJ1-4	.	CASSPRWGEEKLFF	TGTGCCAGCTCACCACGGTGGGGCGAGGAAAAACTGTTTTTT
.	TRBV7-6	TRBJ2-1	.	CASSLVAAHGNEQFF	TGTGCCAGCAGCTTAGTAGCGGCACATGGCAATGAGCAGTTCTTC
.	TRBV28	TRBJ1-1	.	CASTRTPNTEAFF	TGTGCCAGCACCCGGACACCCAACACTGAAGCTTTCTTT
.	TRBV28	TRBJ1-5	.	CASSLGGQPNQPQHF	TGTGCCAGCAGTTTAGGTGGGCAGCCCAATCAGCCCCAGCATTTT
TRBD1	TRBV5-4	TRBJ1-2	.	CASRRTGLYGYTF	TGTGCCAGCAGGCGGACAGGCCTCTATGGCTACACCTTC
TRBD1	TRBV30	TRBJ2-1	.	CAWNLPPGQGAPNEQFF	TGTGCCTGGAACCTGCCCCCTGGACAGGGGGCCCCCAATGAGCAGTTCTTC
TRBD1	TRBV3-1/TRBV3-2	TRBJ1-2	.	CASSPETGQSEFGYTF	TGTGCCAGCAGCCCAGAGACAGGGCAGTCAGAATTCGGCTACACCTTC